Below are 13 T cell receptor beta chains sequenced from a single sample in a study of blood T cell repertoires in COVID-19. TCRdb's copy holds only in-frame clones and misses some; the assay was immunoSEQ multiplex PCR. The sample shows some 40,000 clones, over 75% of them seen only once. The sample consisted of peripheral blood. The receptors shown here come from a woman older than 75 with acute or convalescent COVID-19.

The chain carries TRBV12-3 or TRBV12-4 and TRBJ1-4; the D is unclear. The germline V and J ends were trimmed by 6 bases and 4 bases, with 9 bases remaining between them. CDR3 length: 13 amino acids. DNA for the CDR3: TGTGCCAGCAGCGCTAACAGTAATGAAAAACTGTTTTTT. Residues: CASSANSNEKLFF.

The chain links TRBV2 to TRBJ2-5; weak D call: TRBD2 (6 bases). The V and J ends lost 5 bases and 2 bases respectively, with 15 bases between them. Germline CDR1 SNHLY, CDR2 FYNNEI. The CDR3 has 15 amino acids. The DNA of the CDR3 is TGTGCCAGCAGTCCGTTGCGGGGCGTGCAAGAGACCCAGTACTTC. It translates to CASSPLRGVQETQYF.

The gene calls are TRBV18 and TRBJ2-1; a possible D gene is TRBD2 (5 bases). V was pared by 2 bases and J by 7 bases, with 6 bases between. Germline CDR1 KGHSH, CDR2 LQKENI. This CDR3 has 12 residues. The CDR3: CASSPTSNEQFF. The CDR3 DNA sequence: TGTGCCAGCTCACCAACTAGTAATGAGCAGTTCTTC.

This rearrangement joins TRBV28 to TRBJ2-3, with 7 bases fitting TRBD1. The CDR3 extends over 15 amino acids. Germline CDR1 reads MDHEN; CDR2 reads SYDVKM. With 6 bases clipped from V and 3 bases from J, the junction kept 9 bases outside the gene matches. The CDR3 sequence is CASSSPGQRTDTQYF. CDR3 in DNA: TGTGCCAGCAGCTCCCCGGGACAGAGAACAGATACGCAGTATTTT.

J is TRBJ2-2 and V is TRBV27; TRBD1 matches at 9 bases. CDR1 and CDR2 (germline): MNHEY, SMNVEV (reference sequence). The CDR3 covers 15 residues. The V gene end was trimmed by 2 bases and the J gene end by 2 bases; junction bases not matched to a gene: 0. DNA for the CDR3: TGTGCCAGCAGTTTAACAGGGGGCAACACCGGGGAGCTGTTTTTT. The encoded protein is CASSLTGGNTGELFF.

CDR3 bases: TGTGCCTGGAGTGTATTGACAGGGGGCTCAGATACGCAGTATTTT. It specifies CAWSVLTGGSDTQYF. V is TRBV30 and J is TRBJ2-3, with TRBD1 identical over 10 bases. Germline CDR1 is GTSNPN and CDR2 is SVGIG (reference sequence). The V gene end was trimmed by 0 bases and the J gene end by 4 bases; junction bases not matched to a gene: 4. The CDR3 contains 15 residues.

This chain connects TRBV5-1 to TRBJ1-2; 7 bases agree with TRBD1. J gave up 6 bases and V 0 bases, and 8 bases lay outside the gene matches. CDR1 and CDR2 from the germline V gene are SGHRS and YFSETQ. The CDR3 totals 15 residues. The CDR3 coding sequence is TGCGCCAGCAGCTTGGGGGGTGTACAGGGGAATGGCTACACCTTC. It translates to CASSLGGVQGNGYTF.

The rearrangement joins TRBV30 to TRBJ2-3, with 8 nucleotides matching TRBD2. CDR1 is GTSNPN, CDR2 SVGIG, per germline (reference sequence). This CDR3 contains 15 residues. V gave up 3 bases and J gave up 6 bases; unmatched junction bases: 11. This chain's CDR3 is CAWRWVSGSIDTQYF. The CDR3 DNA follows: TGTGCCTGGAGATGGGTAAGCGGGAGTATCGATACGCAGTATTTT.

CDR3 sequence (DNA): TGTGCCAGCAGCCGGACTAGCGGAGACTACGAGCAGTACTTC. Translation: CASSRTSGDYEQYF. The rearrangement uses TRBV7-2 and TRBJ2-7; 10 nucleotides align to TRBD2. Germline V gene sequence: CDR1 SGHTA, CDR2 FQGNSA. V was clipped by 5 bases and J by 3 bases; unmatched bases: 4. The CDR3 has 14 amino acids.

V usage is TRBV10-2 and J usage is TRBJ2-5, with 9 bases matching TRBD2. The germline gives CDR1 WSHSY, CDR2 SAAADI. This CDR3 region has 13 residues. Trimming removed 6 bases from V and 4 bases from J; junction bases left unmatched: 3. For the CDR3, the DNA is TGCGCCAGCAGGGGTAGCGGGAGAGAGACCCAGTACTTC. Translated, it gives CASRGSGRETQYF.

This chain connects TRBV13 to TRBJ1-3; D unclear. CDR1 is PRHDT and CDR2 is FYEKMQ in the germline V gene (reference sequence). With 4 bases removed from V and 1 base from J, the gap between germline ends came to 14 bases. The CDR3 runs to 16 residues. In nucleotides, the CDR3 is TGTGCCAGCAGCTGGGGATCCGAGGGTTCTGGAAACACCATATATTTT. Encoded protein: CASSWGSEGSGNTIYF.

This clone has only a few counts. This chain links TRBV6-1 with TRBJ1-5, with a possible D match to TRBD1 (5 bases). CDR3 size: 14 residues. Germline V lookup: CDR1 MNHNS, CDR2 SASEGT. Trimming took off 2 bases at V and 7 bases at J, with 12 bases between the two ends. The CDR3 protein is CASSESGSSQPQHF. CDR3 in DNA: TGTGCCAGCAGTGAATCAGGGTCGAGCCAGCCCCAGCATTTT.

V usage is TRBV5-1 and J usage is TRBJ2-1; D possibly corresponds to TRBD2 (5 bases). Per the germline V gene, CDR1 is SGHRS and CDR2 is YFSETQ. V shed 3 bases and J shed 7 bases, with 14 bases lying between them. The CDR3 runs to 14 residues. The CDR3 DNA sequence: TGCGCCAGCAGCTCCGGCGGGTTAAGTAATGAGCAGTTCTTC. Encoded protein: CASSSGGLSNEQFF.